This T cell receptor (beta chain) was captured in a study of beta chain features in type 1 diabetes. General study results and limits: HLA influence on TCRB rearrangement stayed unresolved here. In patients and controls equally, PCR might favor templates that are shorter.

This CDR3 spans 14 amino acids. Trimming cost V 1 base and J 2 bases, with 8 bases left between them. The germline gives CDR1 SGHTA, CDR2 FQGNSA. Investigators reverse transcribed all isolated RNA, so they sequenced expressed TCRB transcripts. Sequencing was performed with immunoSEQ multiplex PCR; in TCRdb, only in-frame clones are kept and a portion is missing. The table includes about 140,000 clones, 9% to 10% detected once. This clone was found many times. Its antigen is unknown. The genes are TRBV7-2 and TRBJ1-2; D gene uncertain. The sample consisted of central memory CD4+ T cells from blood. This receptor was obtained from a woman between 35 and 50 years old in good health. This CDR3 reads CASSLGQANYGYTF. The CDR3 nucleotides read TGTGCCAGCAGCTTAGGGCAGGCGAACTATGGCTACACCTTC. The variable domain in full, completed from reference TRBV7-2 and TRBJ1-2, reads GAGVSQSPSNKVTEKGKDVELRCDPISGHTALYWYRQSLGQGLEFLIYFQGNSAPDKSGLPSDRFSAERTGGSVSTLTIQRTQQEDSAVYLCASSLGQANYGYTFGSGTRLTVV.